The 16 T cell receptor beta chains given below trace back to one sample, sequenced in a study of tissue T cells after allogeneic stem cell transplantation. The time point denotes: mouse harvest day 7 after allogeneic transplant. Each mouse received 10^7 T-cell-depleted marrow cells plus 10^6 splenic CD5+ T cells by tail vein. TCRdb's table, derived via immunoSEQ multiplex PCR, lists solely in-frame clones and lacks some. The data hold approximately 6,700 clones, with 40% to 55% observed a single time. Sequenced sample: gut tissue. These receptors came from a female BALB/c mouse given C57BL/6 T cells with graft-versus-host disease after an allogeneic hematopoietic cell transplant.

Note on this clone: The genes are named according to mouse. The read finishes 1 residue shy of the CDR3 end, and the germline J gene is used to complete it. The chain recombines TRBV26 with TRBJ2-2, with D uncertain. Germline V gene sequence: CDR1 KGHPV, CDR2 FQNQEV (reference sequence). This CDR3 is 14 amino acids long. The ends were cut back, 2 bases at V and 0 bases at J, with 4 bases in the middle. The CDR3 bases that were read are TGTGCCAGCAGTCTGCGGTCAAACACCGGGCAGCTCTAC. As protein: CASSLRSNTGQLY. The full CDR3 sequence reads CASSLRSNTGQLYF. The full variable domain, completed using reference TRBV26 and TRBJ2-2, is NSKVIQTPRYLVKGQGQKAKMRCIPEKGHPVVFWYQQNKNNEFKFLINFQNQEVLQQIDMTEKRFSAECPSNSPCSLEIQSSEAGDSALYLCASSLRSNTGQLYFGEGSKLTVL.

On this clone itself: Gene names are mouse gene names. This CDR3 is CTCSAGRGDSDYTF. Partial CDR3 DNA: TGCACCTGCAGTGCGGGGAGGGGAGACTCCGACTACACC. The chain links TRBV1 to TRBJ1-2, with a weak D call TRBD1 (5 bases). The CDR3 extends 1 residue past the end of the read, so its final part is completed from the germline J gene. Trimming removed 3 bases from V and 3 bases from J, with 11 bases in between. Germline V gene sequence: CDR1 NSQYPW, CDR2 LRSPGD (reference sequence). This CDR3 contains 14 residues.

On this clone itself: The genes are named according to mouse. Read coverage stops 1 residue before the CDR3 terminus; the germline J gene supplies the remainder. This chain uses TRBV29 with TRBJ2-4, with D unclear. Trimming stripped 5 bases from V and 1 base from J, with 1 base between. CDR3 length: 11 residues. Germline V CDR1 and CDR2: MSHET, SYDVDS. CDR3 amino acids: CASSGQNTLYF. The sequenced CDR3 bases are TGTGCTAGCAGTGGTCAAAACACCTTGTAC. The complete variable domain, with remaining parts taken from reference TRBV29 and TRBJ2-4, reads DMKVTQMPRYLIKRMGENVLLECGQDMSHETMYWYRQDPGLGLQLIYISYDVDSNSEGDIPKGYRVSRKKREHFSLILDSAKTNQTSVYFCASSGQNTLYFGAGTRLSVL.

This clone was seen only a few times. Gene names are mouse gene names. The read falls 1 residue short of the CDR3 end, and the missing part is taken from the germline J gene. The rearrangement uses TRBV26 and TRBJ1-3; the D is unclear. V was shortened by 4 bases and J by 2 bases, with 6 bases between the two germline ends. From germline, CDR1 is KGHPV and CDR2 FQNQEV (reference sequence). The CDR3 loop spans 13 amino acids. The CDR3 region is CASSPHPGNTLYF. The covered CDR3 bases are TGTGCCAGCAGTCCCCACCCTGGAAATACGCTCTAT.

About this clone itself: Gene and germline names: mouse. Read sequence stops 1 residue before the CDR3 end, and the germline J gene provides the missing end. The V and J genes are TRBV16 and TRBJ2-7; D perhaps matches TRBD2 (6 bases). The CDR3 consists of 14 residues. Trimming took off 4 bases at V and 4 bases at J, with 14 bases between the two ends. Germline V gives CDR1 SGHSA, CDR2 FRNQAP. The covered CDR3 bases are TGTGCAAGCAGCTCCCCGGGACTTCTTTATGAACAGTAC. This translates into CASSSPGLLYEQY. The whole CDR3 sequence is CASSSPGLLYEQYF.

Remarks on this clone: Mouse names are used for the genes. Coverage ceases 1 residue before the CDR3 finishes, and the germline J gene fills in the end. The V and J genes are TRBV26 and TRBJ2-4; D uncertain. There are 13 residues in the CDR3. Trimming took 3 bases from V and 2 from J, leaving 6 bases between them. Germline V gene lookup returns CDR1 KGHPV and CDR2 FQNQEV (reference sequence). The DNA read from the CDR3 is TGTGCCAGCAGTCTCGGAATTCAAAACACCTTGTAC. Translating it yields CASSLGIQNTLY. The full CDR3 protein is CASSLGIQNTLYF. The complete variable domain, with remaining parts taken from reference TRBV26 and TRBJ2-4, reads NSKVIQTPRYLVKGQGQKAKMRCIPEKGHPVVFWYQQNKNNEFKFLINFQNQEVLQQIDMTEKRFSAECPSNSPCSLEIQSSEAGDSALYLCASSLGIQNTLYFGAGTRLSVL.

On this clone itself: The germline and genes are mouse ones. The CDR3 end lies 1 residue beyond the end of the read and is filled in from the germline J gene. The chain has TRBV26 and TRBJ1-1; TRBD1 matches at 8 bases. Germline V gene sequence: CDR1 KGHPV, CDR2 FQNQEV (reference sequence). Trimming took 4 bases from V and 4 from J; bases not matched to a gene: 2. The CDR3 runs 13 residues. CDR3 bases read: TGTGCCAGCAGTCACAGGGGGGGCACAGAAGTCTTC. Protein: CASSHRGGTEVF. From start to end, the CDR3 is CASSHRGGTEVFF.

Regarding this clone: Gene labels here are mouse ones. The observed sequence ends 1 residue before the CDR3 terminus, with the missing tail filled in from the germline J gene. This chain connects TRBV16 to TRBJ2-1, with D unresolved. The CDR3 spans 14 residues. V was cut by 1 base and J by 0 bases, with 4 bases left in between. Germline V gives CDR1 SGHSA, CDR2 FRNQAP. CDR3: CASSLGNNYAEQFF. The covered CDR3 bases are TGTGCAAGCAGCTTAGGAAATAACTATGCTGAGCAGTTC.

Points on this clone: These gene names are mouse names. From the germline J gene comes the end of the CDR3, since the read stops 1 residue before it. The chain has TRBV3 and TRBJ2-3; 10 nucleotides align to TRBD2. The V segment lost 5 bases and the J segment 1 base; nucleotides outside the gene matches: 3. The CDR3 extends over 15 amino acids. Germline V gene sequence: CDR1 SNHLY, CDR2 FYNGKV (reference sequence). The CDR3 loop is CASSLGGRGAETLYF. The DNA read from the CDR3 is TGTGCCAGCAGCCTGGGGGGGCGCGGTGCAGAAACGCTGTAT.

On this clone: Gene names denote mouse genes. Other DNA sequences within the sample encode an identical CDR3. The CDR3 sequence: CASSLSNSGNTLYF. The part of the CDR3 DNA that was read is TGTGCCAGCAGTCTGTCTAATTCTGGAAATACGCTCTAT. V is TRBV26 and J is TRBJ1-3, with D uncertain. The sequenced fragment ends 1 residue before the CDR3 boundary, so the rest is inferred from the germline J gene. Trimming shortened V by 0 bases and J by 0 bases, and 3 bases separated the two germline ends. Germline V gene sequence: CDR1 KGHPV, CDR2 FQNQEV (reference sequence). CDR3 length: 14 residues.

This clone was detected only a few times. Germline and genes: mouse. Read coverage stops 1 residue before the CDR3 terminus; the germline J gene supplies the remainder. V is TRBV1 and J is TRBJ2-5; 9 positions agree with TRBD2. Trimming took 3 bases from V and 5 from J; bases not matched to a gene: 3. Germline V gene lookup returns CDR1 NSQYPW and CDR2 LRSPGD (reference sequence). CDR3 length: 14 residues. CDR3 bases read: TGCACCTGCAGTGCTTTGGGGGGGCGAGACACCCAGTAC. Translated: CTCSALGGRDTQY. The whole CDR3 protein is CTCSALGGRDTQYF. The full variable domain, its missing parts supplied by reference TRBV1 and TRBJ2-5, is VTLLEQNPRWRLVPRGQAVNLRCILKNSQYPWMSWYQQDLQKQLQWLFTLRSPGDKEVKSLPGADYLATRVTDTELRLQVANMSQGRTLYCTCSALGGRDTQYFGPGTRLLVL.

This clone was counted a single time. Gene names denote mouse genes. Read coverage stops 1 residue before the CDR3 terminus; the germline J gene supplies the remainder. The chain recombines TRBV3 with TRBJ2-2; TRBD2 agrees at 8 bases. Germline trimming cut 3 bases from V and 3 bases from J; bases unmatched to any gene: 3. The CDR3 consists of 15 residues. The germline gives CDR1 SNHLY, CDR2 FYNGKV (reference sequence). CDR3 loop: CASSLGGRDTGQLYF. The CDR3 DNA, read in part, is TGTGCCAGCAGCTTGGGGGGGCGAGACACCGGGCAGCTCTAC.

About this clone itself: Gene names and germline match the mouse. CDR3 amino acids: CASSLEGVNTGQLYF. Incomplete CDR3 DNA: TGTGCCAGCTCTCTCGAGGGGGTAAACACCGGGCAGCTCTAC. The V call is TRBV12-2, the J call TRBJ2-2, with a possible D match to TRBD1 (6 bases). The CDR3 end falls 1 residue outside the read, so it is completed with the germline J gene. CDR1 SGHLS and CDR2 HYDKME come from the germline V gene. Trimming shortened V by 0 bases and J by 1 base, and 8 bases separated the two germline ends. This CDR3 is built from 15 residues.

As regards this clone: Mouse germline and gene names are used. Coverage ceases 1 residue before the CDR3 finishes, and the germline J gene fills in the end. The chain employs TRBV26 and TRBJ2-4; a weak D match, TRBD2 (6 bases). Germline CDR1 is KGHPV and CDR2 is FQNQEV (reference sequence). The CDR3 loop spans 14 amino acids. V lost 3 bases and J lost 0, with 7 bases in between. The CDR3 protein is CASSLLGSQNTLYF. The part of the CDR3 DNA that was read is TGTGCCAGCAGTCTACTGGGTAGTCAAAACACCTTGTAC.

For this clone: Germline and genes here are mouse. Read coverage stops 1 residue before the CDR3 terminus; the germline J gene supplies the remainder. The rearrangement uses TRBV26 and TRBJ2-4; 12 nucleotides match TRBD2. Germline lookup yields CDR1 KGHPV and CDR2 FQNQEV (reference sequence). V lost 3 bases, J lost 2 bases, and 3 bases stayed unmatched. CDR3 size: 16 residues. CDR3 sequence reads: CASSLDWGGAQNTLYF. The sequenced CDR3 bases are TGTGCCAGCAGTCTCGACTGGGGGGGCGCTCAAAACACCTTGTAC.

About this clone itself: The listed genes are named as in mouse. With the read ending 1 residue before the CDR3 end, the germline J gene is used to fill in that end. V usage is TRBV5 and J usage is TRBJ2-3, with a tentative D call TRBD1 (6 bases). This CDR3 is built from 15 residues. In germline, CDR1 is LGHNA, CDR2 YNLKQL (reference sequence). The V end was cut by 0 bases, the J end by 0 bases, with 7 bases between. The part of the CDR3 DNA that was read is TGTGCCAGCAGCCAAGAACAGGGTAGTGCAGAAACGCTGTAT. This translates into CASSQEQGSAETLY. The whole CDR3 region reads CASSQEQGSAETLYF.